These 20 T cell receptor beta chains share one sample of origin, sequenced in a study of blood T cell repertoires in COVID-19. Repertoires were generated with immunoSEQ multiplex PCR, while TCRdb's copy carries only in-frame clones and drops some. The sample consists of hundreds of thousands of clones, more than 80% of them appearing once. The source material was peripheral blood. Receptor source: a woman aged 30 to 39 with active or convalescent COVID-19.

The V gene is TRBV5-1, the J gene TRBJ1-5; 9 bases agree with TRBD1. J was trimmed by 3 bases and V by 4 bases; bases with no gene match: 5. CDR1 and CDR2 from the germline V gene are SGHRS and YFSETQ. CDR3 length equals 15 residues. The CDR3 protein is CASSPGTGTNQPQHF. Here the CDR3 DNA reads TGCGCCAGCAGCCCCGGGACAGGGACCAATCAGCCCCAGCATTTT.

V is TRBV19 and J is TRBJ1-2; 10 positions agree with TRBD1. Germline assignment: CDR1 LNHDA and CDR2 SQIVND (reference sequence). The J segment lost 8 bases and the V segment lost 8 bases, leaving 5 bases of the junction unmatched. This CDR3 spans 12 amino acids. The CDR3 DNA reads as TGTGCCAGTTTGACAGGGGGCGACGGCTACACCTTC. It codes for CASLTGGDGYTF.

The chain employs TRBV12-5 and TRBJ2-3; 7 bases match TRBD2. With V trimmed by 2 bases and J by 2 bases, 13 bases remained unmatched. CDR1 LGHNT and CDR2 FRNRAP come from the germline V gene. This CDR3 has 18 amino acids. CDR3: CASGLSHKSGVNTDTQYF. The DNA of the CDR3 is TGTGCTAGTGGTTTGTCCCACAAGAGCGGGGTTAACACAGATACGCAGTATTTT.

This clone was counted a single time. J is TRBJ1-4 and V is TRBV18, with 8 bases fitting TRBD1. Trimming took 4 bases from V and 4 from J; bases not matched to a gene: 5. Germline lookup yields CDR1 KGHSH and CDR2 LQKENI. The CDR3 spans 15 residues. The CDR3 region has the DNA TGTGCCAGCTCACTGGACAGGGCGATTAATGAAAAACTGTTTTTT. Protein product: CASSLDRAINEKLFF.

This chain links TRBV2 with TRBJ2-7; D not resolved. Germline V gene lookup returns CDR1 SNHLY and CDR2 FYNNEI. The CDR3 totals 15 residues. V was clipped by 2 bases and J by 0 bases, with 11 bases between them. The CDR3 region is CASSESTITSYEQYF. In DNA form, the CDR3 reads TGTGCCAGCAGTGAATCCACTATCACCTCCTACGAGCAGTACTTC.

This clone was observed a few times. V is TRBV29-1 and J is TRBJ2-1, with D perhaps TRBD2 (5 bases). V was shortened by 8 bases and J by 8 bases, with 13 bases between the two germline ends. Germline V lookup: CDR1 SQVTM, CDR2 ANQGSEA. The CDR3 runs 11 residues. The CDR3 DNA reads TGCAGCCCCAAGTGGGAGTATGAGCAGTTCTTC. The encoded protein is CSPKWEYEQFF.

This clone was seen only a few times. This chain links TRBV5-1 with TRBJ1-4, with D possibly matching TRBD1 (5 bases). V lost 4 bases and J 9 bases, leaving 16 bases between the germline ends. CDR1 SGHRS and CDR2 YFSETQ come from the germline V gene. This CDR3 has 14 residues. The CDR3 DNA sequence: TGCGCCAGCAGCCTAGGAACGGGGGTGAAAAAACTGTTTTTT. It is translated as CASSLGTGVKKLFF.

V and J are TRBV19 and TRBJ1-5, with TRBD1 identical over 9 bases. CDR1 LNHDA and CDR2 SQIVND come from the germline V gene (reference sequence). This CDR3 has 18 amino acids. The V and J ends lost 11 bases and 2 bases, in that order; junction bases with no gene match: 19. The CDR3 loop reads CACRGWGQGMIGNQPQHF. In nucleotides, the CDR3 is TGTGCCTGCCGGGGGTGGGGACAGGGCATGATCGGCAATCAGCCCCAGCATTTT.

The chain's CDR3 is CASSFSGTGVYEQYF. The CDR3, as DNA: TGTGCCAGCAGCTTCTCCGGGACAGGAGTCTACGAGCAGTACTTC. V is TRBV7-9 and J is TRBJ2-7; 8 nucleotides line up with TRBD1. Germline trimming cut 3 bases from V and 3 bases from J; bases unmatched to any gene: 7. This CDR3 spans 15 amino acids. The germline CDR1 and CDR2 sequences are SEHNR and FQNEAQ (reference sequence).

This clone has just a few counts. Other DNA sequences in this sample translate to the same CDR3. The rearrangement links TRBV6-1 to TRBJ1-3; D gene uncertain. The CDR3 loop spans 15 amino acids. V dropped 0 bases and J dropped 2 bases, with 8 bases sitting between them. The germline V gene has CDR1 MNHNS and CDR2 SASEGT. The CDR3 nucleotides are TGTGCCAGCAGTGAAGCGCCGGGTACTGGAAACACCATATATTTT. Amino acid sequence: CASSEAPGTGNTIYF.

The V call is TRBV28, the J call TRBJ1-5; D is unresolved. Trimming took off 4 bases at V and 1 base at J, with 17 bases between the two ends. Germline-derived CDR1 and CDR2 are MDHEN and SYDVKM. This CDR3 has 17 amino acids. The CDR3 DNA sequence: TGTGCCAGCAGTTCTATTGGGGAGGTGAAAAGCAATCAGCCCCAGCATTTT. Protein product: CASSSIGEVKSNQPQHF.

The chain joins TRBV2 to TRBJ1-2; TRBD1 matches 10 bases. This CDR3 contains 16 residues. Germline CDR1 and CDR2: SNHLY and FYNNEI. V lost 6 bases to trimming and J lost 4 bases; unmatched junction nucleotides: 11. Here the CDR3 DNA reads TGTGCCAGCAGGGCCGGGACAGGGGTCGGAATCTATGGCTACACCTTC. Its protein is CASRAGTGVGIYGYTF.

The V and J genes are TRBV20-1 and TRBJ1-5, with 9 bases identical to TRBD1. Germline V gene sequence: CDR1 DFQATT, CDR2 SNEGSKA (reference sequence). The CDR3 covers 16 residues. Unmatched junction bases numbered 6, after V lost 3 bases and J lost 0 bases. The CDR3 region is CSASEDRGDSNQPQHF. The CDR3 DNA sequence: TGCAGTGCTAGTGAGGACAGGGGAGATAGCAATCAGCCCCAGCATTTT.

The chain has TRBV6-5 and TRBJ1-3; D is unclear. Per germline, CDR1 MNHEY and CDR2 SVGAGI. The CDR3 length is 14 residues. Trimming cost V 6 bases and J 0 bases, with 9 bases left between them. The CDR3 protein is CASRAGDSGNTIYF. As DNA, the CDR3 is TGTGCCAGCAGAGCAGGTGACTCTGGAAACACCATATATTTT.

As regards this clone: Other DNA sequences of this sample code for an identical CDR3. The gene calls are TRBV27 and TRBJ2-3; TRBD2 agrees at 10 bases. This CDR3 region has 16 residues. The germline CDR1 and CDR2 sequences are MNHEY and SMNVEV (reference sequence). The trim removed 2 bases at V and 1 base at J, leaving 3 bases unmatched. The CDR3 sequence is CASSLLAGVGTDTQYF. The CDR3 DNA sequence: TGTGCCAGCAGTTTACTAGCGGGAGTGGGCACAGATACGCAGTATTTT.

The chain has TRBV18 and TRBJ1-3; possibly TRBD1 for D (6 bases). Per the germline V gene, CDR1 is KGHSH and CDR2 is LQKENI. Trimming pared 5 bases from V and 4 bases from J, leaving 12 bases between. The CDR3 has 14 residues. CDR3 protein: CASSMAGEGNTIYF. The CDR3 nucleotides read TGTGCCAGCTCAATGGCAGGGGAAGGAAACACCATATATTTT.

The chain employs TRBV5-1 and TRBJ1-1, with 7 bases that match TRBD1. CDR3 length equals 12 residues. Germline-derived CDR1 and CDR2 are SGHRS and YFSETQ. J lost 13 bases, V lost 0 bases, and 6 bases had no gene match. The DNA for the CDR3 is TGCGCCAGCAGCTTGGCCGCGGACAGGCTTTTCTTT. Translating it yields CASSLAADRLFF. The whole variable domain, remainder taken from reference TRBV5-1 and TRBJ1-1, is KAGVTQTPRYLIKTRGQQVTLSCSPISGHRSVSWYQQTPGQGLQFLFEYFSETQRNKGNFPGRFSGRQFSNSRSEMNVSTLELGDSALYLCASSLAADRLFFGQGTRLTVV.

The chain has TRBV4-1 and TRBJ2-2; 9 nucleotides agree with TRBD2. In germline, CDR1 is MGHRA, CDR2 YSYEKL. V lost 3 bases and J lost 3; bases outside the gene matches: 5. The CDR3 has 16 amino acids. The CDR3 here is CASSHIQRGDTGELFF. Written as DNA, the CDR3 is TGCGCCAGCAGCCATATCCAGCGGGGGGACACCGGGGAGCTGTTTTTT.

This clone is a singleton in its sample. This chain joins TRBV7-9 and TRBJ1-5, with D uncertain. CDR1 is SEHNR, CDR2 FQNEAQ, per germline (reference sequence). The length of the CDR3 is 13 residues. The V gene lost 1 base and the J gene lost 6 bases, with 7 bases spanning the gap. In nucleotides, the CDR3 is TGTGCCAGCAGCTTAGAGCCACTTCAGCCCCAGCATTTT. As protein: CASSLEPLQPQHF.

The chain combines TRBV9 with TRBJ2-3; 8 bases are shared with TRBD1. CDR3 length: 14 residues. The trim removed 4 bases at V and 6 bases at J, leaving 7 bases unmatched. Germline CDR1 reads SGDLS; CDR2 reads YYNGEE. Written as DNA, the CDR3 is TGTGCCAGCAGCCAATGGACAGGGACGGATACGCAGTATTTT. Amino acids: CASSQWTGTDTQYF.